These 25 T cell receptor beta chains originate from one sample sequenced in a study of CD8+CD57+ T cells in acquired aplastic anemia. Using genomic DNA as the template, TCR beta VDJ and CDR3 profiling was carried out. TCRdb recomputed calls from the reads with MiXCR, one row per CDR3 protein. The sample shows about 220,000 distinct CDR3 sequences, 30% to 40% of them seen only once. The sequencing sample was made of sorted CD4+, CD8+, or CD8+CD57+ T cells (not recorded which) from PBMCs. Source of these receptors: a human donor in good health, serving as a control.

This clonotype has only a few counts. The chain links TRBV2 to TRBJ1-4; unclear D gene. The CDR3 has 11 residues. Per germline, CDR1 SNHLY and CDR2 FYNNEI. Trimming removed 6 bases from V and 8 bases from J, with 7 bases in between. CDR3 nucleotide sequence: TGTGCCAGCAGGGAAACAGAAAAACTGTTTTTT. This sequence encodes CASRETEKLFF.

This clonotype came up many times. The chain is built from TRBV24-1 and TRBJ1-1; D not resolved. The CDR3 loop spans 14 amino acids. V was trimmed by 2 bases and J by 1 base, leaving 7 bases between them. Germline loops: CDR1 KGHDR, CDR2 SFDVKD. This CDR3 is CATSDSRRNTEAFF. The CDR3 nucleotides read TGTGCCACCAGTGATTCCCGACGGAACACTGAAGCTTTCTTT.

The chain has TRBV9 and TRBJ2-2, with TRBD2 identical over 7 bases. The CDR3 covers 16 residues. Trimming cost V 4 bases and J 4 bases; bases outside gene matches: 10. Germline V lookup: CDR1 SGDLS, CDR2 YYNGEE. The CDR3 DNA is TGTGCCAGCAGCCGCCCTAGCGGCCCTTTCACCGGGGAGCTGTTTTTT. It is translated as CASSRPSGPFTGELFF. Full variable domain (missing parts from reference TRBV9 and TRBJ2-2): DSGVTQTPKHLITATGQRVTLRCSPRSGDLSVYWYQQSLDQGLQFLIQYYNGEERAKGNILERFSAQQFPDLHSELNLSSLELGDSALYFCASSRPSGPFTGELFFGEGSRLTVL.

The V gene is TRBV2, the J gene TRBJ1-1; D is undetermined. Germline values: CDR1 SNHLY, CDR2 FYNNEI. The CDR3 length is 14 residues. V was cut by 4 bases and J by 0 bases, with 9 bases left in between. The CDR3 is CASSASAVNTEAFF. The CDR3 nucleotides are TGTGCCAGCAGTGCATCGGCAGTGAACACTGAAGCTTTCTTT.

The chain links TRBV5-1 to TRBJ1-1; D remains ambiguous. V lost 4 bases, J lost 2 bases, and 18 bases lay in between. The germline CDR1 and CDR2 sequences are SGHRS and YFSETQ. The length of the CDR3 is 16 residues. The CDR3 is CASSPGTEVLNTEAFF. CDR3 DNA sequence: TGCGCCAGCAGCCCGGGAACAGAGGTGCTAAACACTGAAGCTTTCTTT.

As regards this clonotype: This may come from a read error, since a much larger clone is one base off. The chain combines TRBV7-8 with TRBJ2-5; 8 positions agree with TRBD2. Germline-derived CDR1 and CDR2 are SGHVS and FQNEAQ. The CDR3 sequence is 16 residues long. In nucleotides, the CDR3 is TGTGCCAGCAGCTTAAGGACTAGCACGTACCAAGAGACCCGGTACTTC. Protein product: CASSLRTSTYQETRYF. Together with reference TRBV7-8 and TRBJ2-5, the CDR3 gives the full variable domain: GAGVSQSPRYKVAKRGQDVALRCDPISGHVSLFWYQQALGQGPEFLTYFQNEAQLDKSGLPSDRFFAERPEGSVSTLKIQRTQQEDSAVYLCASSLRTSTYQETRYFGPGTRLLVL.

In its sample, this clonotype was seen many times. V usage is TRBV12-3 or TRBV12-4 and J usage is TRBJ2-7; D remains ambiguous. Trimming left V 6 bases short and J 2 bases short, with 8 bases between. The CDR3 spans 12 residues. The CDR3 coding sequence is TGTGCCAGCAGGGGAACCGCCTACGAGCAGTACTTC. This encodes CASRGTAYEQYF.

This clonotype came up once. Mismatch with germline at one junction end may stem from a read error. This chain links TRBV20-1 with TRBJ2-1, with 12 nucleotides matching TRBD2. From germline, CDR1 is DFQATT and CDR2 SNEGSKA (reference sequence). CDR3 length: 16 amino acids. Written as DNA, the CDR3 is TGCAGTGCTAGAGATCGGCTAGCGGGGGGGCGACATGAGCAGCTCTTC. Amino acids: CSARDRLAGGRHEQLF.

The gene calls are TRBV20-1 and TRBJ2-1; D uncertain. Germline V gives CDR1 DFQATT, CDR2 SNEGSKA (reference sequence). The CDR3 is made up of 13 amino acids. This CDR3 reads CIAPGPKNNEQFF. DNA of the CDR3: TGCATTGCCCCCGGACCCAAGAACAATGAGCAGTTCTTC.

This clonotype occurred once. The chain links TRBV25-1 to TRBJ1-1; TRBD1 agrees at 9 bases. The CDR3 totals 14 residues. The V gene's germline CDR1 is MGHDK and CDR2 SYGVNS. The V and J ends lost 3 bases and 8 bases, in that order; junction bases with no gene match: 7. The CDR3 reads CASSDSGTGNEAFF. The CDR3 coding sequence is TGTGCCAGCAGTGATTCCGGGACAGGGAACGAAGCTTTCTTT.

The chain employs TRBV10-3 and TRBJ2-7, with a tentative D call TRBD2 (6 bases). Germline V CDR1 and CDR2: ENHRY, SYGVKD. This CDR3 contains 14 residues. The germline V and J ends were trimmed by 2 bases and 5 bases, with 13 bases remaining between them. DNA for the CDR3: TGTGCCATCAGTGAGCAAGTTCTAGCGCACGAGCAGTACTTC. Protein: CAISEQVLAHEQYF.

The chain has TRBV7-9 and TRBJ2-2; the D gene is possibly TRBD1 (6 bases). The germline gives CDR1 SEHNR, CDR2 FQNEAQ (reference sequence). Trimming removed 0 bases at V and 4 bases at J, with 9 bases between. This CDR3 comprises 15 residues. CDR3 nucleotides: TGTGCCAGCAGCTTAGCGGACAGACCCACCGGGGAGCTGTTTTTT. Translating gives CASSLADRPTGELFF.

Notes on this clonotype: The junction does not match germline at one end; this may be a read error. The CDR3 DNA is TGTGCCAGCAGCTTGTCTGGCGGGGGAATCGTAAGGGTGGATACGCAGTGTTTT. Translation gives CASSLSGGGIVRVDTQCF. The chain links TRBV5-4 to TRBJ2-3, with 7 bases identical to TRBD2. The CDR3 has 18 residues. Germline V lookup: CDR1 SGHNT, CDR2 YYREEE (reference sequence).

This clonotype was detected a few times. A much larger clone differs from this one at a single base, so this may be a read error. The J gene is TRBJ2-3, the V gene TRBV24-1; 10 nucleotides line up with TRBD1. The junction had 2 bases not matched to a gene; V was cut back by 1 base and J by 5 bases. The V gene's germline CDR1 is KGHDR and CDR2 SFDVKD. The CDR3 is 15 amino acids. In DNA form, the CDR3 reads TGTGCCACCAGTGATTTAGGGACAGGGGAAGATACGCAGTATTTT. Its protein is CATSDLGTGEDTQYF.

The rearrangement links TRBV24-1 to TRBJ2-7, with D unclear. The CDR3 covers 15 residues. Per germline, CDR1 KGHDR and CDR2 SFDVKD. V was clipped by 4 bases and J by 2 bases, with 14 bases between them. In DNA, the CDR3 is TGTGCCACCAGTGACAAAACAAGGCCCACCTACGAGCAGTACTTC. Amino acid sequence: CATSDKTRPTYEQYF.

CDR3 sequence (DNA): TGTGCCAGTACCACAGGGGTTACCTCTGGAAACACCATATATTTT. This codes for CASTTGVTSGNTIYF. The chain carries TRBV19 and TRBJ1-3, with 7 bases matching TRBD1. The CDR3 covers 15 residues. The V segment lost 7 bases and the J segment 0 bases; nucleotides outside the gene matches: 6. Germline V gene lookup returns CDR1 LNHDA and CDR2 SQIVND (reference sequence).

This clonotype showed up just once. CDR3 in amino acids: CASSQRTVGNTIYF. CDR3 DNA sequence: TGCGCCAGCAGCCAAAGGACGGTTGGAAACACCATATATTTT. The chain couples TRBV4-3 to TRBJ1-3; D call uncertain. Germline values: CDR1 LGHNA, CDR2 YSLEER. V was clipped by 2 bases and J by 3 bases, with 8 bases between them. The CDR3 has 14 residues.

This clonotype was seen repeatedly, ten times or more. This chain connects TRBV7-3 to TRBJ2-1, with D possibly being TRBD2 (6 bases). Trimming left V 2 bases short and J 10 bases short, with 12 bases between. Germline lookup yields CDR1 SGHTA and CDR2 FQGTGA. The CDR3 totals 13 residues. The CDR3 sequence: CASSLRQGGEQFF. For the CDR3, the DNA is TGTGCCAGCAGCTTACGGCAGGGAGGAGAGCAGTTCTTC.

This clonotype showed up just a few times. The J gene is TRBJ1-6, the V gene TRBV15; D is undetermined. Trimming pared 0 bases from V and 7 bases from J, leaving 7 bases between. Germline values: CDR1 LNHNV, CDR2 YYDKDF (reference sequence). The CDR3 length is 14 residues. This CDR3 reads CATSRDQRNSPLHF. The CDR3 nucleotides read TGTGCCACCAGCAGAGATCAACGGAATTCACCCCTCCACTTT. Drawing the rest from reference TRBV15 and TRBJ1-6, the complete variable domain is DAMVIQNPRYQVTQFGKPVTLSCSQTLNHNVMYWYQQKSSQAPKLLFHYYDKDFNNEADTPDNFQSRRPNTSFCFLDIRSPGLGDTAMYLCATSRDQRNSPLHFGNGTRLTVT.

This clonotype has a count of ten or more. The chain employs TRBV2 and TRBJ2-1, with TRBD2 matching 13 bases. The CDR3 totals 14 residues. CDR1 is SNHLY, CDR2 FYNNEI, per germline. J was trimmed by 10 bases and V by 7 bases; bases with no gene match: 7. The CDR3 sequence is CASKGTSGTYEQFF. CDR3 bases: TGTGCCAGCAAGGGGACTAGCGGGACCTACGAGCAGTTCTTC.

The sample holds many counts of this clonotype. This chain uses TRBV10-3 with TRBJ1-4; tentatively, D is TRBD1 (6 bases). Per germline, CDR1 ENHRY and CDR2 SYGVKD. The CDR3 sequence is 15 residues long. V shed 6 bases and J shed 6 bases, with 17 bases lying between them. DNA of the CDR3: TGTGCCATCAGCGACGAGGGGGGCGCGGATGAAAAACTGTTTTTT. Its translation: CAISDEGGADEKLFF.

This clonotype was found a few times. The chain carries TRBV3-1 and TRBJ2-7; the D is unclear. The CDR3 contains 17 residues. The V gene lost 1 base and the J gene lost 0 bases, with 16 bases spanning the gap. CDR1 and CDR2 (germline): LGHDT, YNNKEL (reference sequence). CDR3 nucleotide sequence: TGTGCCAGCAGCCAAGGTTGGGCAGGTCTTTCCTCCTACGAGCAGTACTTC. It specifies CASSQGWAGLSSYEQYF.

V usage is TRBV2 and J usage is TRBJ1-2; D is possibly TRBD1 (6 bases). Looked up from germline, CDR1 is SNHLY and CDR2 is FYNNEI. This CDR3 has 13 residues. V was shortened by 5 bases and J by 3 bases, with 10 bases between the two germline ends. The CDR3 DNA reads as TGTGCCAGCAGTAGGACAGCTTACTATGGCTACACCTTC. Translated, it gives CASSRTAYYGYTF.

The V call is TRBV10-3, the J call TRBJ2-3, with 7 bases that match TRBD1. The CDR3 sequence is 15 residues long. Germline CDR1 ENHRY, CDR2 SYGVKD. V shed 2 bases, J shed 4 bases, and the junction held 6 bases outside the gene matches. In nucleotides, the CDR3 is TGTGCCATCAGTGAGAGACCACAGGGGCCAGATACGCAGTATTTT. It encodes CAISERPQGPDTQYF.

This clonotype is a singleton in its sample. A read error may be the cause here, since a much bigger clone is one base away. The chain employs TRBV4-1 and TRBJ2-7; 9 positions agree with TRBD1. The CDR3 consists of 16 residues. CDR1 is MGHRA, CDR2 YSYEKL, per germline. The CDR3: CVSSQEGQGRSYEQYF. CDR3 coding DNA: TGCGTCAGCAGCCAAGAGGGACAGGGAAGGTCTTACGAGCAGTACTTC.